This T cell receptor (beta chain) was recorded in a study of CD8 T cells in ankylosing spondylitis. Points from the study as a whole: A motif in TCR beta, a set of several highly homologous variants, appeared characteristic of ankylosing spondylitis blood. Before this, some motif variants had been reported in reactive arthritis synovial fluid and blood.

Quantitative 5'-RACE with molecular barcodes generated TCR beta libraries. TCRdb passed the 5' RACE reads through MiXCR, listing each CDR3 protein once. Seen here are roughly 230,000 distinct CDR3 sequences, approximately 8.4% observed once, and the top ten hold approximately 5%. In the case of this clonotype: Its specificity is not known.

Germline CDR1 MNHEY, CDR2 SMNVEV (reference sequence). This CDR3 comprises 15 residues. The V gene lost 0 bases and the J gene lost 8 bases, with 14 bases spanning the gap. This receptor was taken from a female donor with ankylosing spondylitis or in good health (not recorded which). This sequence joins TRBV27 and TRBJ1-3, with D tentatively TRBD1 (6 bases). Sequencing input: blood, either unsorted or a sorted T cell fraction (not recorded which). The CDR3 bases are TGTGCCAGCAGTTTATCGGTGGGGGCCGGAGACACCATATATTTT. This translates into CASSLSVGAGDTIYF.